This is a list of T cell receptor beta chains from one sample in a study of T cell responses to AZD1222 COVID-19 vaccine. This table comes from immunoSEQ multiplex PCR, and its TCRdb copy is limited to in-frame clones, with some not included. The repertoire includes approximately 150,000 clones, just over 85% of them detected once, and less than 6% sits in the top ten. Sequenced material: peripheral blood, taken 28 days after the second AZD1222 dose. The receptors stem from an adult who received the AZD1222 COVID-19 vaccine. Each CDR3 is given with its conserved first and last residue. Each record gives: D gene, V gene, clone size, CDR3 length, J gene, CDR3 DNA, CDR3 protein. The D gene is left open where the match is weak. A row's size may be missing; if present it is once, few, many or a size class.

d_gene: NA; v_gene: TRBV20-1; abundance: NA; len: 11; j_gene: TRBJ1-1; CDR3nt: TGCAGTGCTACACCCCTTAAGGAGGCTTTCTTT; CDR3aa: CSATPLKEAFF
d_gene: TRBD1; v_gene: TRBV7-2; abundance: NA; len: 14; j_gene: TRBJ2-1; CDR3nt: TGTGCCACCCAGTCCCACAGGGGAAGTGGTGAGCAGTTCTTC; CDR3aa: CATQSHRGSGEQFF
d_gene: NA; v_gene: TRBV7-2; abundance: NA; len: 12; j_gene: TRBJ1-1; CDR3nt: TGTGCCAGCAGCTCACAGGGTGCTGAAGCTTTCTTT; CDR3aa: CASSSQGAEAFF
d_gene: NA; v_gene: TRBV7-2; abundance: once; len: 13; j_gene: TRBJ2-7; CDR3nt: TGTGCCAGCAGCTTAATTAGGGAGTACGAGCAGTACTTC; CDR3aa: CASSLIREYEQYF
d_gene: TRBD1; v_gene: TRBV28; abundance: NA; len: 14; j_gene: TRBJ1-1; CDR3nt: TGTGCCAGCAGGGCCTTTACAGGGGAAGCTGAAGCTTTCTTT; CDR3aa: CASRAFTGEAEAFF
d_gene: NA; v_gene: TRBV7-8; abundance: NA; len: 13; j_gene: TRBJ1-5; CDR3nt: TGTGCCAGCAGCAATCAGGGCACCCAGCCCCAGCATTTT; CDR3aa: CASSNQGTQPQHF
d_gene: TRBD2; v_gene: TRBV7-9; abundance: NA; len: 12; j_gene: TRBJ2-7; CDR3nt: TGTGCCATGGTGGGAGGGCACGGGGAGCAGTACTTC; CDR3aa: CAMVGGHGEQYF
d_gene: NA; v_gene: TRBV6-4; abundance: NA; len: 9; j_gene: TRBJ1-4; CDR3nt: TGTGCCAGCAGTGGAAAACTGTTTTTT; CDR3aa: CASSGKLFF
d_gene: NA; v_gene: TRBV19; abundance: NA; len: 13; j_gene: TRBJ1-2; CDR3nt: TGTGCCAGTAGTATAGAGTCTGTTTATGGCTACACCTTC; CDR3aa: CASSIESVYGYTF
d_gene: NA; v_gene: TRBV6-5; abundance: NA; len: 14; j_gene: TRBJ1-1; CDR3nt: TGTGCCAGCAGTACCGAGACAGTTAACACTGAAGCTTTCTTT; CDR3aa: CASSTETVNTEAFF
d_gene: TRBD1; v_gene: TRBV5-1; abundance: NA; len: 19; j_gene: TRBJ2-2; CDR3nt: TGCGCCAGCAGCCCAGGGTGGGCGGACAGGGCTAGGTCCACCGGGGAGCTGTTTTTT; CDR3aa: CASSPGWADRARSTGELFF